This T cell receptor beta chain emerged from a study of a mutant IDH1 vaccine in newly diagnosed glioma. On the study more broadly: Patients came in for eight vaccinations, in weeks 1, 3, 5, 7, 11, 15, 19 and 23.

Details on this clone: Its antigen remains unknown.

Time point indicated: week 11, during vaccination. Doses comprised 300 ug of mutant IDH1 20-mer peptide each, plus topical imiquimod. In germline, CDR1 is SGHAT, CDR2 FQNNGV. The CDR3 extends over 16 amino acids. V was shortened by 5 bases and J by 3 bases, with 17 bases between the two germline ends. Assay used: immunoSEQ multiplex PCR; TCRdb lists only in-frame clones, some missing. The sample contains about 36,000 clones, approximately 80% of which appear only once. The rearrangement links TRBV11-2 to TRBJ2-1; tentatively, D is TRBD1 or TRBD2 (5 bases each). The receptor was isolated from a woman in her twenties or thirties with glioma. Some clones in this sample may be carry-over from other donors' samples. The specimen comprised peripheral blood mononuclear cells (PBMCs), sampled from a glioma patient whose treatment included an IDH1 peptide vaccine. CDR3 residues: CASSPPGTYYYNEQFF. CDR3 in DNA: TGTGCCAGCAGCCCCCCCGGGACCTATTACTACAATGAGCAGTTCTTC.